A single sample gave rise to the 7 T cell receptor beta chains below, sequenced in a study of shared clonotypes between healthy human individuals. Only CD45RO-negative cells positively selected for CCR7 counted as naive CD8 cells, so terminally differentiated effector memory CD45RA+ cells were excluded. The protocol was immunoSEQ multiplex PCR, while the TCRdb copy is restricted to in-frame clones and leaves out a portion. This table holds around 2,000,000 clones, less than 95% found once. The sequencing input was naive CD8+ T cells sorted from blood. Receptors were obtained from a man aged 18 to 30 in good health.

The chain combines TRBV7-6 with TRBJ2-7, with 8 bases identical to TRBD1. V was clipped by 1 base and J by 3 bases; unmatched bases: 8. CDR3 length: 16 residues. Per the germline V gene, CDR1 is SGHVS and CDR2 is FNYEAQ. The CDR3 reads CASSLDGTGGHYEQYF. The CDR3, as DNA: TGTGCCAGCAGCTTAGATGGGACAGGAGGCCACTACGAGCAGTACTTC.

The V call is TRBV7-8, the J call TRBJ2-7; the D gene could be TRBD1 or TRBD2 (5 bases each). The CDR3 contains 13 residues. With 4 bases removed from V and 5 bases from J, the gap between germline ends came to 12 bases. The germline CDR1 and CDR2 sequences are SGHVS and FQNEAQ. The CDR3: CASSSRGLDEQYF. The CDR3 DNA follows: TGTGCCAGCAGCTCTCGGGGCCTCGACGAGCAGTACTTC.

CDR3: CASSPRGMWGETQYF. Written as DNA, the CDR3 is TGTGCCAGCAGCCCCCGTGGGATGTGGGGAGAGACCCAGTACTTC. The V gene is TRBV7-8, the J gene TRBJ2-5; D remains ambiguous. CDR3 length: 15 amino acids. CDR1 is SGHVS and CDR2 is FQNEAQ in the germline V gene. Trimming pared 5 bases from V and 4 bases from J, leaving 17 bases between.

The gene calls are TRBV6-6 and TRBJ2-5; D unresolved. Germline V gene lookup returns CDR1 MNHNY and CDR2 SVGAGI (reference sequence). The CDR3 is made up of 15 amino acids. The V end lost 1 base, the J end lost 2 bases, and 11 bases lay between the germline ends. The DNA for the CDR3 is TGTGCCAGCAGTTACTTACTGTCTGGGCAAGAGACCCAGTACTTC. Protein sequence: CASSYLLSGQETQYF.

This clone was seen only once. J is TRBJ2-3 and V is TRBV5-1; 14 nucleotides line up with TRBD2. Trimming cost V 1 base and J 0 bases; bases outside gene matches: 4. Germline V gives CDR1 SGHRS, CDR2 YFSETQ. This CDR3 region has 18 residues. CDR3 coding DNA: TGCGCCAGCAGCTTGTCGGGACTAGCGGGAGTGAGCACAGATACGCAGTATTTT. As protein: CASSLSGLAGVSTDTQYF.

This rearrangement joins TRBV5-4 to TRBJ2-3; the D is unclear. V gave up 4 bases and J gave up 2 bases, with 11 bases separating them. There are 14 residues in the CDR3. Germline loops: CDR1 SGHNT, CDR2 YYREEE (reference sequence). CDR3 amino acids: CASSPSEFTDTQYF. In nucleotides, the CDR3 is TGTGCCAGCAGCCCCTCCGAATTCACAGATACGCAGTATTTT.

The J gene is TRBJ2-6, the V gene TRBV6-1; 9 nucleotides match TRBD1. Germline loops: CDR1 MNHNS, CDR2 SASEGT. This CDR3 spans 18 amino acids. Trimming cost V 2 bases and J 0 bases; bases outside gene matches: 5. In DNA form, the CDR3 reads TGTGCCAGCAGTGAAATGACAGGGGGATACTCTGGGGCCAACGTCCTGACTTTC. Translated: CASSEMTGGYSGANVLTF.